This is a list of T cell receptor beta chains from one sample in a study of T cell responses to AZD1222 COVID-19 vaccine. Some clones are missing from TCRdb's copy, which holds only in-frame ones; the method was immunoSEQ multiplex PCR. The sample shows 80,000 to 100,000 clones, roughly 89% of them seen only once. Sequences were derived from peripheral blood, sampled 28 days after the second AZD1222 dose. The receptors originated from an adult who received the AZD1222 COVID-19 vaccine. Both conserved end residues are part of each CDR3. Each record gives: CDR3 protein, CDR3 DNA, J gene, D gene, V gene, clone size. A D gene is named only where the DNA matches it firmly. Size is stated for part of the rows, as once, few or many counts, or as a class when the clone is expanded.

CDR3aa: CASSPGLAGRRMVFEQYF; CDR3nt: TGTGCCAGTAGTCCGGGACTAGCGGGGAGGAGGATGGTTTTCGAGCAGTACTTC; j_gene: TRBJ2-7; d_gene: TRBD2; v_gene: TRBV19; abundance: -
CDR3aa: CASSLPGTYYNEQFF; CDR3nt: TGCGCCAGCAGCTTGCCAGGGACTTACTACAATGAGCAGTTCTTC; j_gene: TRBJ2-1; d_gene: -; v_gene: TRBV5-1; abundance: -
CDR3aa: CASSQHSVLGKLNTEAFF; CDR3nt: TGTGCCAGCAGCCAACATTCGGTGCTTGGGAAACTGAACACTGAAGCTTTCTTT; j_gene: TRBJ1-1; d_gene: -; v_gene: TRBV14; abundance: -
CDR3aa: CASSRGLPGGYTF; CDR3nt: TGTGCCAGCAGCCGGGGACTTCCAGGGGGCTACACCTTC; j_gene: TRBJ1-2; d_gene: -; v_gene: TRBV3-1/TRBV3-2; abundance: -
CDR3aa: CASSASSNQPQHF; CDR3nt: TGTGCCAGCAGCGCTAGTAGCAATCAGCCCCAGCATTTT; j_gene: TRBJ1-5; d_gene: -; v_gene: TRBV7-6; abundance: -
CDR3aa: CASSRDRGPYNEQFF; CDR3nt: TGTGCCAGCAGTCGGGACAGGGGACCCTACAATGAGCAGTTCTTC; j_gene: TRBJ2-1; d_gene: TRBD1; v_gene: TRBV7-3; abundance: -
CDR3aa: CAWRDSANEKLFF; CDR3nt: TGTGCCTGGAGGGACAGCGCTAATGAAAAACTGTTTTTT; j_gene: TRBJ1-4; d_gene: -; v_gene: TRBV30; abundance: -
CDR3aa: CASSPQGVVGYTF; CDR3nt: TGTGCCAGTAGCCCACAGGGAGTGGTAGGCTACACCTTC; j_gene: TRBJ1-2; d_gene: -; v_gene: TRBV19; abundance: once
CDR3aa: CASRDFGVSYEQYF; CDR3nt: TGTGCCAGCAGAGACTTCGGGGTCTCCTACGAGCAGTACTTC; j_gene: TRBJ2-7; d_gene: -; v_gene: TRBV2; abundance: -
CDR3aa: CAISGRAGEETQYF; CDR3nt: TGTGCCATCAGTGGAAGGGCAGGGGAAGAGACCCAGTACTTC; j_gene: TRBJ2-5; d_gene: -; v_gene: TRBV10-3; abundance: -
CDR3aa: CASSDGGTSSPDGELFF; CDR3nt: TGTGCCAGCAGTGATGGAGGGACTAGCAGCCCGGACGGGGAGCTGTTTTTT; j_gene: TRBJ2-2; d_gene: TRBD2; v_gene: TRBV25-1; abundance: -
CDR3aa: CASSGVGGAEAFF; CDR3nt: TGTGCCAGCAGCGGGGTGGGGGGAGCTGAAGCTTTCTTT; j_gene: TRBJ1-1; d_gene: -; v_gene: TRBV7-9; abundance: -
CDR3aa: CASKPSGGVTEAFF; CDR3nt: TGCGCCAGCAAACCGTCCGGTGGGGTAACTGAAGCTTTCTTT; j_gene: TRBJ1-1; d_gene: -; v_gene: TRBV10-1; abundance: -
CDR3aa: CASSPRTGSENGYTF; CDR3nt: TGTGCCAGCAGCCCGCGGACAGGTAGTGAAAATGGCTACACCTTC; j_gene: TRBJ1-2; d_gene: TRBD1; v_gene: TRBV3-1/TRBV3-2; abundance: -
CDR3aa: CASSPEGAQGEKLFF; CDR3nt: TGTGCCAGCAGCCCGGAGGGGGCACAGGGTGAAAAACTGTTTTTT; j_gene: TRBJ1-4; d_gene: TRBD1; v_gene: TRBV7-2; abundance: -
CDR3aa: CASSLEGGLRNTIYF; CDR3nt: TGCGCCAGCAGCCTTGAAGGGGGATTGCGAAACACCATATATTTT; j_gene: TRBJ1-3; d_gene: -; v_gene: TRBV4-1; abundance: few
CDR3aa: CASSTDRVGAFGYGYTF; CDR3nt: TGTGCCAGCAGCACCGACAGGGTGGGCGCCTTCGGCTATGGCTACACCTTC; j_gene: TRBJ1-2; d_gene: TRBD1; v_gene: TRBV7-9; abundance: -
CDR3aa: CASSKGVGSDEQFF; CDR3nt: TGTGCCAGTAGTAAGGGAGTGGGATCCGATGAGCAGTTCTTC; j_gene: TRBJ2-1; d_gene: -; v_gene: TRBV19; abundance: -
CDR3aa: CASSVVDTGELFF; CDR3nt: TGTGCCAGCAGCGTAGTCGATACCGGGGAGCTGTTTTTT; j_gene: TRBJ2-2; d_gene: -; v_gene: TRBV9; abundance: once
CDR3aa: CASSIHSLSTDTQYF; CDR3nt: TGTGCCAGTAGTATCCACAGTTTATCCACAGATACGCAGTATTTT; j_gene: TRBJ2-3; d_gene: -; v_gene: TRBV19; abundance: -
CDR3aa: CASRQGAGQPQHF; CDR3nt: TGCGCCAGCAGACAGGGGGCGGGGCAGCCCCAGCATTTT; j_gene: TRBJ1-5; d_gene: TRBD1; v_gene: TRBV10-2; abundance: -
CDR3aa: CASSQAAATGNTIYF; CDR3nt: TGCGCCAGCAGCCAAGCCGCAGCTACTGGAAACACCATATATTTT; j_gene: TRBJ1-3; d_gene: -; v_gene: TRBV4-1; abundance: -
CDR3aa: CASKLGRETYGYTF; CDR3nt: TGCGCCAGCAAATTAGGACGGGAAACCTATGGCTACACCTTC; j_gene: TRBJ1-2; d_gene: -; v_gene: TRBV5-1; abundance: -
CDR3aa: CASSQGDRTREQYF; CDR3nt: TGTGCCAGCAGCCAAGGAGACAGGACCAGGGAGCAGTACTTC; j_gene: TRBJ2-7; d_gene: -; v_gene: TRBV3-1/TRBV3-2; abundance: once
CDR3aa: CAAAGTGELFF; CDR3nt: TGTGCCGCGGCGGGTACCGGGGAGCTGTTTTTT; j_gene: TRBJ2-2; d_gene: -; v_gene: TRBV10-3; abundance: few
CDR3aa: CASSRDTLSTDTQYF; CDR3nt: TGTGCCAGCTCACGGGACACCCTTAGCACAGATACGCAGTATTTT; j_gene: TRBJ2-3; d_gene: -; v_gene: TRBV18; abundance: once
CDR3aa: CASSDTNTGELFF; CDR3nt: TGCGCCAGCAGTGACACAAACACCGGGGAGCTGTTTTTT; j_gene: TRBJ2-2; d_gene: -; v_gene: TRBV10-1; abundance: -
CDR3aa: CASSFLPGVSPLHF; CDR3nt: TGTGCCAGCAGCTTCCTCCCGGGGGTATCACCCCTCCACTTT; j_gene: TRBJ1-6; d_gene: -; v_gene: TRBV11-2; abundance: once
CDR3aa: CASSSTGANTEAFF; CDR3nt: TGTGCCAGCAGTTCGACAGGGGCGAACACTGAAGCTTTCTTT; j_gene: TRBJ1-1; d_gene: TRBD1; v_gene: TRBV6-5; abundance: -
CDR3aa: CASSFMGRDIQYF; CDR3nt: TGTGCCAGCAGCTTTATGGGAAGGGACATTCAGTACTTC; j_gene: TRBJ2-4; d_gene: -; v_gene: TRBV5-4; abundance: -
CDR3aa: CSVDSGGYAEAFF; CDR3nt: TGCAGCGTTGACTCGGGGGGTTACGCTGAAGCTTTCTTT; j_gene: TRBJ1-1; d_gene: -; v_gene: TRBV29-1; abundance: -
CDR3aa: CASSLLPQVMGGYTF; CDR3nt: TGCGCCAGCAGCTTGCTCCCACAGGTCATGGGCGGCTACACCTTC; j_gene: TRBJ1-2; d_gene: -; v_gene: TRBV5-1; abundance: -
CDR3aa: CASCLAGRETQYF; CDR3nt: TGCGCCAGCTGTCTCGCAGGGAGAGAGACCCAGTACTTC; j_gene: TRBJ2-5; d_gene: -; v_gene: TRBV10-2; abundance: -
CDR3aa: CASNKGQGLNTEAFF; CDR3nt: TGTGCCAGCAATAAGGGACAGGGGCTGAACACTGAAGCTTTCTTT; j_gene: TRBJ1-1; d_gene: TRBD1; v_gene: TRBV6-6; abundance: -
CDR3aa: CASSNLGDMNTEAFF; CDR3nt: TGTGCCAGCAGCAACCTTGGGGACATGAACACTGAAGCTTTCTTT; j_gene: TRBJ1-1; d_gene: -; v_gene: TRBV7-9; abundance: -
CDR3aa: CASSEGQYNSPLHF; CDR3nt: TGTGCCAGCAGTGAAGGGCAGTATAATTCACCCCTCCACTTT; j_gene: TRBJ1-6; d_gene: -; v_gene: TRBV2; abundance: -
CDR3aa: CASSELGYGYTF; CDR3nt: TGCGCCAGCAGCGAGCTGGGCTATGGCTACACCTTC; j_gene: TRBJ1-2; d_gene: -; v_gene: TRBV5-1; abundance: once
CDR3aa: CASSIQGRGNEKLFF; CDR3nt: TGTGCCAGTAGTATTCAGGGGCGAGGTAATGAAAAACTGTTTTTT; j_gene: TRBJ1-4; d_gene: -; v_gene: TRBV19; abundance: -
CDR3aa: CATSEGDRHNEQFF; CDR3nt: TGTGCCACCAGTGAAGGGGACAGACACAATGAGCAGTTCTTC; j_gene: TRBJ2-1; d_gene: TRBD1; v_gene: TRBV24-1; abundance: -
CDR3aa: CASRLRTYEQYF; CDR3nt: TGTGCCAGCAGACTGCGCACCTACGAGCAGTACTTC; j_gene: TRBJ2-7; d_gene: -; v_gene: TRBV2; abundance: -
CDR3aa: CASSMDSPNTGELFF; CDR3nt: TGCGCCAGCAGCATGGACAGCCCGAACACCGGGGAGCTGTTTTTT; j_gene: TRBJ2-2; d_gene: -; v_gene: TRBV5-1; abundance: once
CDR3aa: CASRNVGTINEKLFF; CDR3nt: TGCGCCAGCAGAAATGTGGGGACCATAAATGAAAAACTGTTTTTT; j_gene: TRBJ1-4; d_gene: -; v_gene: TRBV10-2; abundance: once
CDR3aa: CASGTSGNTIYF; CDR3nt: TGTGCCAGTGGGACGTCTGGAAACACCATATATTTT; j_gene: TRBJ1-3; d_gene: -; v_gene: TRBV19; abundance: -